Shown below are 10 T cell receptor beta chains from a single sample sequenced in a study of blood T cell repertoires in COVID-19. Data came from immunoSEQ multiplex PCR; TCRdb stores just in-frame clones and leaves some out. The sample includes about 100,000 clones, around nine tenths of them seen just once. The sequencing sample was made of peripheral blood. These receptors all stem from a man of 80 years or more with acute or convalescent COVID-19.

The rearrangement links TRBV30 to TRBJ1-1, with 9 bases identical to TRBD1. The germline gives CDR1 GTSNPN, CDR2 SVGIG (reference sequence). The trim removed 4 bases at V and 2 bases at J, leaving 2 bases unmatched. The CDR3 runs 13 residues. The CDR3, as DNA: TGTGCCTGGACCACAGGGGGCAACACTGAAGCTTTCTTT. Protein: CAWTTGGNTEAFF.

The V gene is TRBV6-6, the J gene TRBJ2-3; 8 bases are a match to TRBD1. The trim removed 6 bases at V and 4 bases at J, leaving 24 bases unmatched. The CDR3 contains 20 residues. Germline-derived CDR1 and CDR2 are MNHNY and SVGAGI (reference sequence). The CDR3 nucleotides are TGTGCCAGCAGCCCATTTGGTCGCCTGGGTACAGGGGGGAACCCAGATACGCAGTATTTT. Its protein product is CASSPFGRLGTGGNPDTQYF.

The chain is built from TRBV3-1 (or the pseudogene TRBV3-2) and TRBJ1-1; 7 nucleotides match TRBD1. With V trimmed by 2 bases and J by 7 bases, 7 bases remained unmatched. The germline gives CDR1 LGHDT, CDR2 YNNKEL (reference sequence). The CDR3 spans 14 residues. The CDR3 here is CASSQPGQTIEAFF. CDR3 nucleotide sequence: TGTGCCAGCAGCCAACCGGGACAGACCATTGAAGCTTTCTTT.

The J gene is TRBJ1-5, the V gene TRBV19, with 7 bases fitting TRBD1. Per germline, CDR1 LNHDA and CDR2 SQIVND (reference sequence). CDR3 length: 15 residues. With V trimmed by 6 bases and J by 4 bases, 9 bases remained unmatched. This chain's CDR3 is CASSGDREPNQPQHF. The CDR3 DNA sequence: TGTGCCAGTAGCGGTGACAGGGAGCCGAATCAGCCCCAGCATTTT.

The CDR3, as DNA: TGTGCCAGCAGCCTCGGGTCTCGGACCGGGGAGCTGTTTTTT. It is translated as CASSLGSRTGELFF. The rearrangement links TRBV13 to TRBJ2-2; D is unresolved. This CDR3 has 14 residues. V was clipped by 5 bases and J by 5 bases, with 12 bases between them. In germline, CDR1 is PRHDT, CDR2 FYEKMQ (reference sequence).

The chain is built from TRBV6-2 or TRBV6-3 and TRBJ2-6, with TRBD1 matching over 7 bases. Germline V gene data show CDR1 as MNHEY and CDR2 as SVGEGT. After removal of 5 bases from V and 9 bases from J, the junction contained 4 bases not matched to a gene. The CDR3 totals 13 residues. CDR3 protein: CASSPGQVNVLTF. The CDR3 DNA follows: TGTGCCAGCAGTCCCGGACAGGTCAACGTCCTGACTTTC.

The chain uses TRBV5-6 and TRBJ2-7; TRBD2 matches 13 bases. The V gene's germline CDR1 is SGHDT and CDR2 YYEEEE. V lost 4 bases to trimming and J lost 5 bases; unmatched junction nucleotides: 12. CDR3 length: 17 residues. CDR3 residues: CASSLLGLAGVNHEQYF. The CDR3 DNA reads TGTGCCAGCAGCCTGCTCGGACTAGCGGGAGTAAACCACGAGCAGTACTTC.

This chain connects TRBV5-4 to TRBJ2-7, with 15 positions matching TRBD2. Trimming took 2 bases from V and 2 from J; bases not matched to a gene: 14. Germline V gene lookup returns CDR1 SGHNT and CDR2 YYREEE (reference sequence). This CDR3 contains 20 residues. As DNA, the CDR3 is TGTGCCAGCAGCTTACCAGGTCGGACTAGCGGGAGGGGGATGGCCTACGAGCAGTACTTC. Its translation is CASSLPGRTSGRGMAYEQYF.

The chain uses TRBV5-6 and TRBJ2-1, with 7 bases lining up with TRBD1. The germline V gene encodes CDR1 SGHDT and CDR2 YYEEEE. The J segment lost 2 bases and the V segment lost 4 bases, leaving 6 bases of the junction unmatched. The CDR3 runs to 15 residues. The CDR3 region has the DNA TGTGCCAGCAGCCCTGGGGACAGACCCTACAATGAGCAGTTCTTC. Protein sequence: CASSPGDRPYNEQFF.

The chain combines TRBV6-5 with TRBJ1-6, with 7 bases lining up with TRBD1. Per the germline V gene, CDR1 is MNHEY and CDR2 is SVGAGI. The CDR3 runs 14 residues. Trimming took 4 bases from V and 10 from J; bases not matched to a gene: 7. The DNA for the CDR3 is TGTGCCAGCAGTTCGGGACAGAAGGAGTCACCCCTCCACTTT. Translation gives CASSSGQKESPLHF.